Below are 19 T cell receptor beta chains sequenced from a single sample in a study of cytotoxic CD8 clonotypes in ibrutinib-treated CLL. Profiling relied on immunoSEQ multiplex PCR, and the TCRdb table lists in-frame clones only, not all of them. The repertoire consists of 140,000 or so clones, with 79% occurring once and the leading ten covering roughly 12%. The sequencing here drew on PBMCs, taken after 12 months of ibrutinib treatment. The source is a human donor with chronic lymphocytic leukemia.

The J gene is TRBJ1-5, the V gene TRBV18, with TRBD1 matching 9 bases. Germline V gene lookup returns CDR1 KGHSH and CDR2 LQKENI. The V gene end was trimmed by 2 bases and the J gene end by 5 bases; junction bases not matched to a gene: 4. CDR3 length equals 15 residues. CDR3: CASSPGTGYDQPQHF. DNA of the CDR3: TGTGCCAGCTCACCAGGGACAGGGTACGATCAGCCCCAGCATTTT.

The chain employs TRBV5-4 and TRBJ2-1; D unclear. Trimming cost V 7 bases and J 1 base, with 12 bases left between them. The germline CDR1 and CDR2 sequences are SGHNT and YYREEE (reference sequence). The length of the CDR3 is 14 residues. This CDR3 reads CASSEKDSYNEQFF. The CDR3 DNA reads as TGTGCCAGCTCTGAAAAGGATTCCTACAATGAGCAGTTCTTC.

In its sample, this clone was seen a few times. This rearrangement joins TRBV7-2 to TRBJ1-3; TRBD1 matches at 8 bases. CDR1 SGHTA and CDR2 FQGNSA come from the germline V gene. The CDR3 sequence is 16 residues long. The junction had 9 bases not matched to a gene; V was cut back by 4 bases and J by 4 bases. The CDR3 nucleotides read TGTGCCAGCAGCTCGATGACAGGGGCTTTCGGAAACACCATATATTTT. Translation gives CASSSMTGAFGNTIYF.

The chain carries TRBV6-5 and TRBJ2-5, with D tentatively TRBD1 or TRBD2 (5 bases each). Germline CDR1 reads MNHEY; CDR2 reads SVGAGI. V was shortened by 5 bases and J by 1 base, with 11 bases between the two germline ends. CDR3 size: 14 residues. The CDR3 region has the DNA TGTGCCAGCAGTCCATGGGACGGCCAAGAGACCCAGTACTTC. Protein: CASSPWDGQETQYF.

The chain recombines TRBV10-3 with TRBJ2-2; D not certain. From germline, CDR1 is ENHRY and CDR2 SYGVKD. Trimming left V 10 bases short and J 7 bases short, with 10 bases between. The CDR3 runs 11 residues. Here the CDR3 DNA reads TGTGCCACCGGAGTTTACGGGGAGCTGTTTTTT. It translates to CATGVYGELFF.

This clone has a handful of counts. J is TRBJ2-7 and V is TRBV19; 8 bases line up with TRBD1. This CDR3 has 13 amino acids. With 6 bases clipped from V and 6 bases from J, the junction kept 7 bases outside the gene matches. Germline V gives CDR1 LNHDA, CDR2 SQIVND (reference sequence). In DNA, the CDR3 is TGTGCCAGTAGGAGACAGGGGCTGGGCGAGCAGTACTTC. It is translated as CASRRQGLGEQYF.

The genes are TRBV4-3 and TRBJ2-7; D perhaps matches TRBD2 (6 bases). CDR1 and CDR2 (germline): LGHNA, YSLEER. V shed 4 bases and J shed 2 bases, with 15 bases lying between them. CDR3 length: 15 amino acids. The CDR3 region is CASSPRLEPTYEQYF. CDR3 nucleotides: TGCGCCAGCAGCCCGAGACTAGAACCCACCTACGAGCAGTACTTC.

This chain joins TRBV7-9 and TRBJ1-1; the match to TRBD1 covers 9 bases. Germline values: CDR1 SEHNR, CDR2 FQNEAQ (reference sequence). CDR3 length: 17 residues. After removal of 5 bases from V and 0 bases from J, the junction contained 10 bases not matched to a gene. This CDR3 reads CASSRGPGTGLNTEAFF. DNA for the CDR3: TGTGCCAGCAGCCGAGGTCCCGGGACAGGGTTGAACACTGAAGCTTTCTTT.

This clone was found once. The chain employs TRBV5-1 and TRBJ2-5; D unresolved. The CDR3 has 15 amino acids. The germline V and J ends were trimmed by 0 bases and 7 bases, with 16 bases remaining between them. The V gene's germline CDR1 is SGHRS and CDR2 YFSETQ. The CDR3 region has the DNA TGCGCCAGCAGCTTGGTAAGCAGCCGCCCGGGGACCCAGTACTTC. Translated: CASSLVSSRPGTQYF.

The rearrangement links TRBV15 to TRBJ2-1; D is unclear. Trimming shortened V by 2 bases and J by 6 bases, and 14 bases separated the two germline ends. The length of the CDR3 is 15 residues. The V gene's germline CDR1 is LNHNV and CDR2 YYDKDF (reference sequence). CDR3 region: CATSRWWGRSNEQFF. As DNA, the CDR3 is TGTGCCACCAGCAGATGGTGGGGTAGATCCAATGAGCAGTTCTTC.

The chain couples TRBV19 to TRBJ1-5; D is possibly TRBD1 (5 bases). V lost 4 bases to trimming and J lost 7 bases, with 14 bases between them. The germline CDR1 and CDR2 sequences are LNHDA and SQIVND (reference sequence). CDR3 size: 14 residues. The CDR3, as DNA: TGTGCCAGTAGTACAGACGTGACAGTGCAGCCCCAGCATTTT. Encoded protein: CASSTDVTVQPQHF.

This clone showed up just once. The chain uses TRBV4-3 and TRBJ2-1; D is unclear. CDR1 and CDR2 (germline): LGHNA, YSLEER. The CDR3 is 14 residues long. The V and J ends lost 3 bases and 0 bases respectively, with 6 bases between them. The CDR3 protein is CASSQLASYNEQFF. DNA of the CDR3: TGCGCCAGCAGCCAGCTCGCCTCCTACAATGAGCAGTTCTTC.

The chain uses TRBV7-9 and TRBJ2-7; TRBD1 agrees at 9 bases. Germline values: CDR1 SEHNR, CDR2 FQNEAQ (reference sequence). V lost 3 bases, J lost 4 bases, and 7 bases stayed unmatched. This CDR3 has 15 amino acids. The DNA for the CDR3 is TGTGCCAGCAGCTTGCCTCCGGGACAGGGTTACGAGCAGTACTTC. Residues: CASSLPPGQGYEQYF.

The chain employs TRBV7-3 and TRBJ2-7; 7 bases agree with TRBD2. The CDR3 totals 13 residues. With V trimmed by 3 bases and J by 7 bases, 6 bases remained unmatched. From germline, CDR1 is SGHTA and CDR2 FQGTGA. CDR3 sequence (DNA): TGTGCCAGCAGCTTCGGGGGGAACTCAGAGCAGTACTTC. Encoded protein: CASSFGGNSEQYF.

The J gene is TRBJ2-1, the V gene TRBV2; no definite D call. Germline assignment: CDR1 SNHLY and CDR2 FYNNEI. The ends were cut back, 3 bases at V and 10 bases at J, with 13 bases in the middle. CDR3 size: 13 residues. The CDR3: CASSDVMGIEQFF. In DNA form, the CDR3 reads TGTGCCAGCAGTGACGTTATGGGTATCGAGCAGTTCTTC.

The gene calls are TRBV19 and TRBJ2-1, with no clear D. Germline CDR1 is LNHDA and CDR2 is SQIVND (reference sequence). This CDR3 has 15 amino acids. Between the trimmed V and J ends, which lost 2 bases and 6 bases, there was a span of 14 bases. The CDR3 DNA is TGTGCCAGTAGTATAAATGGTCGGGTCGGCAATGAGCAGTTCTTC. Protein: CASSINGRVGNEQFF.

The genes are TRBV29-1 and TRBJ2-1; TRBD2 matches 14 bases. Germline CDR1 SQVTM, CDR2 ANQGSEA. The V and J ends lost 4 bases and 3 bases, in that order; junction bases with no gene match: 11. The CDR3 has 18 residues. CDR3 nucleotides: TGCAGCGTTGGGGGACTAGCGGGAGAGTTCCGGAACTACAATGAGCAGTTCTTC. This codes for CSVGGLAGEFRNYNEQFF.

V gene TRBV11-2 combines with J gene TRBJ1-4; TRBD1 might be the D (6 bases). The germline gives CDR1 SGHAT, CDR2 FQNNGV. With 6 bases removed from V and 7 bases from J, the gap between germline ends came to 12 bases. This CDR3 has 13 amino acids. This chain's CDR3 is CASSSTGFEKLFF. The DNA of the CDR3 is TGTGCCAGCAGTTCAACAGGGTTTGAAAAACTGTTTTTT.

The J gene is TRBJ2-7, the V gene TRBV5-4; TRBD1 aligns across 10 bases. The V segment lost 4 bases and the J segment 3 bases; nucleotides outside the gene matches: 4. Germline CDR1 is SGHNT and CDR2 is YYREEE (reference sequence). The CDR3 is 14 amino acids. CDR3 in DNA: TGTGCCAGCAGCCCGGGACAGGGGTTCTACGAGCAGTACTTC. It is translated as CASSPGQGFYEQYF.